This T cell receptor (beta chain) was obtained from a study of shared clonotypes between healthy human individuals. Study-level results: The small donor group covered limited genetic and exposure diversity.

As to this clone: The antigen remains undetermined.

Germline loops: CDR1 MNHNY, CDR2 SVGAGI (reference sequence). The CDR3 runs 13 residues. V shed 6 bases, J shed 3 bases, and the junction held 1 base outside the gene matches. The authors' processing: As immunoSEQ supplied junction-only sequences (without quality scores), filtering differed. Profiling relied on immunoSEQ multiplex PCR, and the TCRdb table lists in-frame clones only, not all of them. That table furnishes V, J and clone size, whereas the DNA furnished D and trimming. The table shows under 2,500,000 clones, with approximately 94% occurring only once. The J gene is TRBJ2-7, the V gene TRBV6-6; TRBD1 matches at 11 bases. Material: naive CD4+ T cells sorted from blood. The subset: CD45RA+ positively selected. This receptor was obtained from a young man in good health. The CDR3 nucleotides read TGTGCCAGCAGGGACAGGGGGCTCTACGAGCAGTACTTC. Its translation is CASRDRGLYEQYF.